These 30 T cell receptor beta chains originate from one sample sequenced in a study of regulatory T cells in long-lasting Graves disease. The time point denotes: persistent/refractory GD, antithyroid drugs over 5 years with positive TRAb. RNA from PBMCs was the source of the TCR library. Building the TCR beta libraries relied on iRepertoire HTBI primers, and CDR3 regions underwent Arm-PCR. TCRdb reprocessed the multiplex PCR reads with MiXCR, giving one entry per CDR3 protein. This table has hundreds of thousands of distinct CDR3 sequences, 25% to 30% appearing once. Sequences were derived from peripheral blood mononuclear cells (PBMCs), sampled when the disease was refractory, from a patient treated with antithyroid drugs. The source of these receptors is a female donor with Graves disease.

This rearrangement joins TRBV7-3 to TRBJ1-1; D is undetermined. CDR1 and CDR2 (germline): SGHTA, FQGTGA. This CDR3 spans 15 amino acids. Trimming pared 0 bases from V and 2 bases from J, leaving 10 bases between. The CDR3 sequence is CASSLTYPANTEAFF. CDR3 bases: TGTGCCAGCAGCTTAACGTATCCAGCAAACACTGAAGCTTTCTTT.

CDR3 in amino acids: CASQLRQGRHYGYTF. The CDR3 bases are TGTGCCAGCCAGCTTCGCCAGGGGAGGCACTATGGCTACACCTTC. The rearrangement uses TRBV19 and TRBJ1-2; maybe TRBD1 (6 bases). The germline V and J ends were trimmed by 9 bases and 3 bases, with 20 bases remaining between them. CDR1 LNHDA and CDR2 SQIVND come from the germline V gene (reference sequence). The CDR3 loop spans 15 amino acids.

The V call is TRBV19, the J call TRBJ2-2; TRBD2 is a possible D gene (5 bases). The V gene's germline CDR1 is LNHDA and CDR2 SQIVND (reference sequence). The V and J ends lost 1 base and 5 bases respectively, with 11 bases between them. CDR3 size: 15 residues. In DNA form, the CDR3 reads TGTGCCAGTAGTATAGGCGGGTCTTCAACCGGGGAGCTGTTTTTT. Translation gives CASSIGGSSTGELFF.

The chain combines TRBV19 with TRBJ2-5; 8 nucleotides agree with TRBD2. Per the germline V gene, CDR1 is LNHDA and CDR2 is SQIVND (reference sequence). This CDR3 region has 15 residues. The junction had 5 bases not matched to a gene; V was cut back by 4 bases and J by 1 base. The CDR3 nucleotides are TGTGCCAGTAGTACCACGGGACTAGTCCAAGAGACCCAGTACTTC. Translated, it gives CASSTTGLVQETQYF. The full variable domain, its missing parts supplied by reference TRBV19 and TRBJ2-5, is DGGITQSPKYLFRKEGQNVTLSCEQNLNHDAMYWYRQDPGQGLRLIYYSQIVNDFQKGDIAEGYSVSREKKESFPLTVTSAQKNPTAFYLCASSTTGLVQETQYFGPGTRLLVL.

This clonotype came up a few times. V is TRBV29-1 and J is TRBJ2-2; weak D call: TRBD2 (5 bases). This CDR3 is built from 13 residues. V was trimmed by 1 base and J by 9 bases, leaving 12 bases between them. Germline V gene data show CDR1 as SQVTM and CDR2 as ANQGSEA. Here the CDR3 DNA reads TGCAGCGTTGAAGCAGCGGAGTACCGGGAGCTGTTTTTT. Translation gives CSVEAAEYRELFF.

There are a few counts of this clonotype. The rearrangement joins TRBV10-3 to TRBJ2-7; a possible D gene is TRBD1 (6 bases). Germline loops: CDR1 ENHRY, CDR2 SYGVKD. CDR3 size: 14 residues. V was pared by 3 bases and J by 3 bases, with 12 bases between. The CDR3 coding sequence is TGTGCCATCAGTGACGGGACACAGCTCTACGAGCAGTACTTC. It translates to CAISDGTQLYEQYF.

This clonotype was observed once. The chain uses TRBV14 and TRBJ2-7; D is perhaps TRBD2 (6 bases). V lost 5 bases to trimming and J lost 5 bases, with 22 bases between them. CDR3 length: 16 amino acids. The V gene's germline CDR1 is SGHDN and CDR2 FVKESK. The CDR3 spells CASSVGTLARVDEQYF. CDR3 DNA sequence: TGTGCCAGCAGCGTCGGGACTTTAGCGCGGGTGGACGAGCAGTACTTC.

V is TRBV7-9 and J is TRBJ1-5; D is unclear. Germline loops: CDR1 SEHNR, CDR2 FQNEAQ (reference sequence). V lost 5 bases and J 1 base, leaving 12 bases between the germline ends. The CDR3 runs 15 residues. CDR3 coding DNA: TGTGCCAGCAGCCCCTCGGCCCCCAGCAATCAGCCCCAGCATTTT. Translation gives CASSPSAPSNQPQHF.

CDR3 residues: CASSFRDRDYEQYF. DNA of the CDR3: TGTGCCAGCAGTTTCCGGGACAGGGACTACGAGCAGTACTTC. This chain links TRBV28 with TRBJ2-7; the match to TRBD1 covers 9 bases. The CDR3 is 14 residues long. Germline CDR1 MDHEN, CDR2 SYDVKM. V was pared by 3 bases and J by 3 bases, with 3 bases of the junction left unmatched.

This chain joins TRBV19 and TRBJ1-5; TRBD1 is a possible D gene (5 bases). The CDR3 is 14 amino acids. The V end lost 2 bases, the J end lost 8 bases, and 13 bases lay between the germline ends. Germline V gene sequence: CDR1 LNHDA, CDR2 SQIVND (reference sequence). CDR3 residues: CASSISWGNEPQHF. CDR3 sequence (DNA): TGTGCCAGTAGTATAAGTTGGGGGAATGAGCCCCAGCATTTT.

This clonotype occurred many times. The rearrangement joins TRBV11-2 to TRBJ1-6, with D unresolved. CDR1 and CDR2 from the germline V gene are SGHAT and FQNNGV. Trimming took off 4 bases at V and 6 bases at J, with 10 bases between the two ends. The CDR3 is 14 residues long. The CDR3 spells CASSSSILNSPLHF. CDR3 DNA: TGTGCCAGCAGCTCGTCCATACTTAATTCACCCCTCCACTTT.

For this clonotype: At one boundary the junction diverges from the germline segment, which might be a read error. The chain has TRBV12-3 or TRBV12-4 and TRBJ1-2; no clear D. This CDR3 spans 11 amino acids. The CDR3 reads CVSRSNYGYTF. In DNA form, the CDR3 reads TGTGTCAGCAGGTCAAACTATGGCTACACCTTC.

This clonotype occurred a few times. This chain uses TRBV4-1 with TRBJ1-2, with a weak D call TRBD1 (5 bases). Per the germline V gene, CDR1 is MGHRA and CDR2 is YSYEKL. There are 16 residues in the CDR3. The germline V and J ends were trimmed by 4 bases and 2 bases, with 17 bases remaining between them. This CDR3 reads CASSPIIGDGNYGYTF. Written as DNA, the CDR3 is TGCGCCAGCAGCCCCATTATTGGGGACGGGAACTATGGCTACACCTTC.

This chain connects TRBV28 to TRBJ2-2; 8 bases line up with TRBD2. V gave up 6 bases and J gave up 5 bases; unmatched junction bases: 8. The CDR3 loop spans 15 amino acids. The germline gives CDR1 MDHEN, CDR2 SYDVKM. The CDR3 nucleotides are TGTGCCAGCAGCCTCGGGGGGGGTTGGACCGGGGAGCTGTTTTTT. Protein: CASSLGGGWTGELFF.

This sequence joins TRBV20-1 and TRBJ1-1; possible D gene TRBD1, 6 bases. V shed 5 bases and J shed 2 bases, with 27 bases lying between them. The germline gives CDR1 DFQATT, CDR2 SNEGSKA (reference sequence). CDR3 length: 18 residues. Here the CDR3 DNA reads TGCAGTGCTCCTAGGTTCGTGGGCGTCGGGACAAGCAACACTGAAGCTTTCTTT. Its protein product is CSAPRFVGVGTSNTEAFF.

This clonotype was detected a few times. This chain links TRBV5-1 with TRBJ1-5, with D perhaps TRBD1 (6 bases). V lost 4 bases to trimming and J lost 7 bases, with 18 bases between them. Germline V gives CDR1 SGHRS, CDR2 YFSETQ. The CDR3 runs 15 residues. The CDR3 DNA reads TGCGCCAGCAGCGTCCAAGGGGGTCTCGGCCAGCCCCAGCATTTT. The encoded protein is CASSVQGGLGQPQHF. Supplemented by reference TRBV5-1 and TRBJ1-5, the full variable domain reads KAGVTQTPRYLIKTRGQQVTLSCSPISGHRSVSWYQQTPGQGLQFLFEYFSETQRNKGNFPGRFSGRQFSNSRSEMNVSTLELGDSALYLCASSVQGGLGQPQHFGDGTRLSIL.

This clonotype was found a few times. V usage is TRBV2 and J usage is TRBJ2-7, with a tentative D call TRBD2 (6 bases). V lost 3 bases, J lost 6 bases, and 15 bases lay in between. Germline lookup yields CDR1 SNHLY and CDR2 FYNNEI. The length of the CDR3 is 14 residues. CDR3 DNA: TGTGCCAGCAGTGAGTCTGACCTGGGGGGCGAGCAGTACTTC. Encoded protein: CASSESDLGGEQYF.

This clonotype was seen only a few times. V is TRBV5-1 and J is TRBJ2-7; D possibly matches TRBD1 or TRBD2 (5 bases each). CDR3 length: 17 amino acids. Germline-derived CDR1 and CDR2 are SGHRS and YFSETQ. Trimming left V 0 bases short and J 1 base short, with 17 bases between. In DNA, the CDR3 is TGCGCCAGCAGCTTGGCGATGCCGGGGACGGTTTCCTACGAGCAGTACTTC. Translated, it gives CASSLAMPGTVSYEQYF.

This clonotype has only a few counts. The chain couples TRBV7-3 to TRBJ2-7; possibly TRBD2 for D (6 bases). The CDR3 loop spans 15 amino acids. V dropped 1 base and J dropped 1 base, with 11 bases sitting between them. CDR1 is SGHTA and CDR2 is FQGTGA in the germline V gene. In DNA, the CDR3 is TGTGCCAGCAGCTTAATTGGGACTCAATCCTACGAGCAGTACTTC. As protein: CASSLIGTQSYEQYF.

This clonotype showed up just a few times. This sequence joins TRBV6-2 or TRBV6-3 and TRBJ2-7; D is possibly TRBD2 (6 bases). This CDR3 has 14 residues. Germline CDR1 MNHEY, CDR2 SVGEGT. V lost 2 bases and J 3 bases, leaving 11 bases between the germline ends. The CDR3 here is CASSYLAGRYEQYF. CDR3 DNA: TGTGCCAGCAGTTACCTGGCGGGACGCTACGAGCAGTACTTC.

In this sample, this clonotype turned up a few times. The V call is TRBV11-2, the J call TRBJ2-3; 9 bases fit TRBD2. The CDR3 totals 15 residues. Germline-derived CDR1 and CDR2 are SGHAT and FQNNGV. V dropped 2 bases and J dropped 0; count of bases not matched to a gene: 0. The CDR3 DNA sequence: TGTGCCAGCAGCTTAAGCGGGAGGAGCACAGATACGCAGTATTTT. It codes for CASSLSGRSTDTQYF.

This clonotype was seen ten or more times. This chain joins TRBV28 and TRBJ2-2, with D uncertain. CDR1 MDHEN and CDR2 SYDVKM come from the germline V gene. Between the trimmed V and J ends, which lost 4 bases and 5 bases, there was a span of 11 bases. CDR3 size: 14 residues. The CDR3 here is CASSSLGGTGELFF. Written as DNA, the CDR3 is TGTGCCAGCAGTTCCCTGGGTGGGACCGGGGAGCTGTTTTTT.

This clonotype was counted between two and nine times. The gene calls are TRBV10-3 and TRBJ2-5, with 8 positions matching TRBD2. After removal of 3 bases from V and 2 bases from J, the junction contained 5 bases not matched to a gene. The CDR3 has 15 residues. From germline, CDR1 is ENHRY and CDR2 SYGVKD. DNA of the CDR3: TGTGCCATCAGTGAAAGCGGGAGAGTTCAAGAGACCCAGTACTTC. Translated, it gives CAISESGRVQETQYF.

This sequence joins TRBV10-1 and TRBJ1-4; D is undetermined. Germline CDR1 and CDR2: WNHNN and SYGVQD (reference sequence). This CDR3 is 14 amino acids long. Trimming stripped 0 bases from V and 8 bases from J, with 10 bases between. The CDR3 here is CASSESGQNEKLFF. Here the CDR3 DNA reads TGCGCCAGCAGTGAGTCGGGTCAAAACGAAAAACTGTTTTTT.

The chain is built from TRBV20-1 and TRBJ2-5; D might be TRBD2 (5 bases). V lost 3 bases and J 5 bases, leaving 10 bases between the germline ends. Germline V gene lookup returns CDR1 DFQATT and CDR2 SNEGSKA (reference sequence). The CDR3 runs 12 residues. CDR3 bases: TGCAGTGCTAGGCGAGGGAAGGAGACCCAGTACTTC. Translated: CSARRGKETQYF.

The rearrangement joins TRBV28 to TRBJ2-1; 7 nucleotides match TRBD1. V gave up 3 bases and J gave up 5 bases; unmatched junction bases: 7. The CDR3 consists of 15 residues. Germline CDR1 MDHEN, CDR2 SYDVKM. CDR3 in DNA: TGTGCCAGCAGTTTGGGCAGGGGGAGAAACAATGAGCAGTTCTTC. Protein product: CASSLGRGRNNEQFF.

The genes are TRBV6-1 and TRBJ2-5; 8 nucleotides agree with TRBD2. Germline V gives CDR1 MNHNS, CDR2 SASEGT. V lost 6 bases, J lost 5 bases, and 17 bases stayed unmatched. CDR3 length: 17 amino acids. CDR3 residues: CASSQSGSVGGWETQYF. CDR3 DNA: TGTGCCAGCAGCCAAAGCGGGAGTGTCGGGGGTTGGGAGACCCAGTACTTC.

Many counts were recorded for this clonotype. The CDR3 here is CASSFPRGPQETQYF. The DNA for the CDR3 is TGTGCCAGCAGCTTCCCCAGGGGGCCACAAGAGACCCAGTACTTC. This rearrangement joins TRBV7-2 to TRBJ2-5; 8 positions agree with TRBD1. V dropped 3 bases and J dropped 2; count of bases not matched to a gene: 5. Germline lookup yields CDR1 SGHTA and CDR2 FQGNSA. This CDR3 contains 15 residues.

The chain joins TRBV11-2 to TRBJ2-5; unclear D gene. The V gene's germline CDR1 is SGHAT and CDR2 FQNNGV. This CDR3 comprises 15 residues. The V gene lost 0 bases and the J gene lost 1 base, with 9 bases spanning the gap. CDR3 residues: CASSLEGHSQETQYF. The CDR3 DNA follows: TGTGCCAGCAGCTTAGAAGGTCACAGCCAAGAGACCCAGTACTTC.

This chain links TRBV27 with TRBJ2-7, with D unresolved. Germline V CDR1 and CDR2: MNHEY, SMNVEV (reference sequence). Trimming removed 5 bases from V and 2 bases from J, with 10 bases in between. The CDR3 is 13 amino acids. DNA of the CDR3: TGTGCCAGCAGTCACGGACCGGCCTACGAGCAGTACTTC. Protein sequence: CASSHGPAYEQYF.